These 9 T cell receptor beta chains came from one sample sequenced in a study of cytomegalovirus exposure and HLA in healthy donors. Produced via immunoSEQ multiplex PCR; TCRdb's table is partial and in-frame only. Of roughly 170,000 clones listed, approximately 84% are singletons. The sequenced material came from PBMCs. Receptors were obtained from a young woman in good health and CMV-seropositive.

This clone was seen only once. The chain couples TRBV5-1 to TRBJ2-3; TRBD2 matches at 8 bases. V gave up 2 bases and J gave up 6 bases; unmatched junction bases: 11. The CDR3 contains 16 residues. Looked up from germline, CDR1 is SGHRS and CDR2 is YFSETQ. The CDR3 DNA reads as TGCGCCAGCAGCTTTTTCTCGGGGGGGCCCAGGGATACGCAGTATTTT. Its protein is CASSFFSGGPRDTQYF.

This rearrangement joins TRBV7-2 to TRBJ2-3, with a possible D match to TRBD1 (7 bases). V lost 5 bases and J 4 bases, leaving 19 bases between the germline ends. The germline CDR1 and CDR2 sequences are SGHTA and FQGNSA. This CDR3 comprises 16 residues. For the CDR3, the DNA is TGTGCCAGCAGCCCAGCTGGAGGGGGCGCGGCAGATACGCAGTATTTT. Its protein product is CASSPAGGGAADTQYF.

This chain connects TRBV7-9 to TRBJ2-7; D is uncertain. This CDR3 has 14 amino acids. Germline assignment: CDR1 SEHNR and CDR2 FQNEAQ (reference sequence). The V end lost 0 bases, the J end lost 5 bases, and 11 bases lay between the germline ends. This CDR3 reads CASSLAGGPDEQYF. The CDR3 bases are TGTGCCAGCAGCTTAGCCGGCGGTCCGGACGAGCAGTACTTC.

This sequence joins TRBV11-2 and TRBJ2-1; D is unclear. Trimming pared 0 bases from V and 1 base from J, leaving 7 bases between. The CDR3 has 15 residues. From germline, CDR1 is SGHAT and CDR2 FQNNGV. CDR3 protein: CASSLDFQSYNEQFF. Here the CDR3 DNA reads TGTGCCAGCAGCTTAGATTTCCAGTCCTACAATGAGCAGTTCTTC.

The chain recombines TRBV2 with TRBJ1-6; the match to TRBD1 covers 9 bases. The CDR3 length is 13 residues. From germline, CDR1 is SNHLY and CDR2 FYNNEI. J gave up 7 bases and V 9 bases, and 4 bases lay outside the gene matches. The chain's CDR3 is CASGQGRNSPLHF. As DNA, the CDR3 is TGTGCCAGTGGACAGGGGAGGAATTCACCCCTCCACTTT.

J is TRBJ1-2 and V is TRBV2, with D uncertain. V lost 10 bases and J lost 5, with 11 bases in between. The CDR3 consists of 11 residues. Looked up from germline, CDR1 is SNHLY and CDR2 is FYNNEI. The CDR3 reads CATLGMYGYTF. In DNA form, the CDR3 reads TGTGCCACCCTCGGGATGTATGGCTACACCTTC.

The chain is built from TRBV6-5 and TRBJ1-4; a possible D gene is TRBD1 (6 bases). Germline assignment: CDR1 MNHEY and CDR2 SVGAGI. V was pared by 4 bases and J by 11 bases, with 14 bases between. This CDR3 region has 13 residues. CDR3 sequence (DNA): TGTGCCAGCAGTTGGGGCGGGCAGGGGAAACTGTTTTTT. Protein sequence: CASSWGGQGKLFF.

V is TRBV6-1 and J is TRBJ1-1; D not resolved. From germline, CDR1 is MNHNS and CDR2 SASEGT. Trimming left V 2 bases short and J 0 bases short, with 7 bases between. CDR3 length: 14 amino acids. The CDR3 DNA is TGTGCCAGCAGTGAACGGTCCCTGAACACTGAAGCTTTCTTT. It codes for CASSERSLNTEAFF.

The gene calls are TRBV4-3 and TRBJ2-7, with 7 nucleotides matching TRBD2. Germline V gives CDR1 LGHNA, CDR2 YSLEER. The CDR3 totals 15 residues. V trimming: 2 bases; J trimming: 5 bases; junction bases outside the gene matches: 9. The CDR3 bases are TGCGCCAGCAGCCAATGGGCCTTGGGGGGGGACGAGCAGTACTTC. Protein sequence: CASSQWALGGDEQYF.